Below are 8 T cell receptor beta chains sequenced from a single sample in a study of T cells in Graves' hyperthyroidism and ophthalmopathy. TCR beta CDR3 region amplification was performed from RNA transcripts. HTBI primers were used for first-round RT-PCR of the TCR CDR3. Each CDR3 protein is one row after TCRdb ran MiXCR on the multiplex PCR reads. Among about 350,000 distinct CDR3 sequences listed, roughly 15% were seen once. The sequenced sample was blood. The receptors derive from a woman in her fifties or sixties with Graves' ophthalmopathy.

This clonotype was seen repeatedly, ten times or more. The V gene is TRBV7-9, the J gene TRBJ2-4; D is uncertain. The V end lost 5 bases, the J end lost 7 bases, and 12 bases lay between the germline ends. Germline lookup yields CDR1 SEHNR and CDR2 FQNEAQ (reference sequence). This CDR3 region has 13 residues. CDR3 bases: TGTGCCAGCAGCCAACCGCTTGGGAACATTCAGTACTTC. Protein product: CASSQPLGNIQYF.

DNA of the CDR3: TGTGCCAGCAGCCCTCCGGGACTAGCGGGAAGCGAGCAGTACTTC. Translation: CASSPPGLAGSEQYF. This chain uses TRBV13 with TRBJ2-7, with 13 positions matching TRBD2. Germline CDR1 reads PRHDT; CDR2 reads FYEKMQ (reference sequence). The CDR3 contains 15 residues. Trimming cost V 5 bases and J 6 bases; bases outside gene matches: 7.

This clonotype was detected many times. The chain combines TRBV5-1 with TRBJ2-1; TRBD2 matches 10 bases. There are 15 residues in the CDR3. Per the germline V gene, CDR1 is SGHRS and CDR2 is YFSETQ. V trimming: 0 bases; J trimming: 6 bases; junction bases outside the gene matches: 3. The DNA for the CDR3 is TGCGCCAGCAGCTTGGCGGGACTAGCGCCCAATGAGCAGTTCTTC. This codes for CASSLAGLAPNEQFF.

This clonotype was picked up a small number of times. The V and J genes are TRBV11-3 and TRBJ2-3; D possibly corresponds to TRBD1 (5 bases). Germline assignment: CDR1 SGHNT and CDR2 YENEEA. The CDR3 totals 15 residues. V was trimmed by 5 bases and J by 3 bases, leaving 15 bases between them. Written as DNA, the CDR3 is TGTGCCAGCAGCCCTAGGAAGGGGATGACAGATACGCAGTATTTT. Amino acid sequence: CASSPRKGMTDTQYF. Filled out from reference TRBV11-3 and TRBJ2-3, the complete variable domain reads EAGVVQSPRYKIIEKKQPVAFWCNPISGHNTLYWYLQNLGQGPELLIRYENEEAVDDSQLPKDRFSAERLKGVDSTLKIQPAELGDSAVYLCASSPRKGMTDTQYFGPGTRLTVL.

This clonotype was counted at least ten times. The gene calls are TRBV13 and TRBJ2-2; 13 bases map to TRBD2. CDR3 length: 16 amino acids. V lost 5 bases and J lost 5; bases outside the gene matches: 5. Germline CDR1 and CDR2: PRHDT and FYEKMQ (reference sequence). The CDR3 bases are TGTGCCAGCAGCATGGGACTAGCGGGATATACCGGGGAGCTGTTTTTT. It codes for CASSMGLAGYTGELFF.

This CDR3 is CASRQGRTTGELFF. The CDR3 DNA reads TGTGCCAGCCGACAGGGTAGGACCACCGGGGAGCTGTTTTTT. This chain connects TRBV6-4 to TRBJ2-2, with 7 bases matching TRBD1. The CDR3 spans 14 residues. V was pared by 8 bases and J by 4 bases, with 7 bases of the junction left unmatched. CDR1 and CDR2 from the germline V gene are MRHNA and SNTAGT.

V is TRBV6-5 and J is TRBJ1-2; D not resolved. CDR1 MNHEY and CDR2 SVGAGI come from the germline V gene. This CDR3 contains 13 residues. V dropped 6 bases and J dropped 7 bases, with 15 bases sitting between them. In nucleotides, the CDR3 is TGTGCCAGCAGGACCGTGGGAGGGCCTGGCTACACCTTC. Residues: CASRTVGGPGYTF.

V and J are TRBV10-2 and TRBJ2-5, with TRBD1 matching over 8 bases. Per the germline V gene, CDR1 is WSHSY and CDR2 is SAAADI. V dropped 9 bases and J dropped 4; count of bases not matched to a gene: 4. The CDR3 loop spans 12 amino acids. The CDR3 DNA reads TGCGCCAGAAAACAGGGGGGAGAGACCCAGTACTTC. It specifies CARKQGGETQYF.